This T cell receptor beta chain emerged from a study of a mutant IDH1 vaccine in newly diagnosed glioma (dated by TCRdb to the early 2020s). Context from the whole study: Eight vaccinations were administered to patients in weeks 1, 3, 5, 7, 11, 15, 19 and 23, corresponding to visits V03 through V10. For exploratory analyses, approximately 23 treated patients had longitudinal TCRB deep sequencing done wherever samples were available. Peripheral blood was drawn at six visits: V03 (baseline), V05, V07, V10, V12 and V13. Prior to enrollment, patients had been given standard therapy consisting of radiotherapy alone, temozolomide alone, or radiochemotherapy with temozolomide, with the combination given to most patients. Vaccination started 4-6 weeks after radiotherapy alone, or was given together with temozolomide cycles in the groups whose treatment included chemotherapy. The 30 to 40 treated patients were around 62% male and around 38% female, with a mean age of around 40 years.

As to this clone: It lacks a known antigen. No per-base quality is available; no much larger clone lies one base away.

The time point label of this sample denotes: week 11, during vaccination. Each vaccine dose was 300 ug of a 20-mer mutant IDH1 peptide in Montanide, given subcutaneously with topical imiquimod. All donors had newly diagnosed IDH1-mutant astrocytomas of WHO grade 3 or 4 that showed loss of nuclear ATRX. The samples were drawn from NOA16, a multicentre, single-arm, open-label phase I trial in Germany that tested a mutant IDH1 peptide vaccine in humans for the first time. Genomic DNA for TCRB sequencing was extracted from EDTA blood using the DNeasy Blood and Tissue Kit. Taken from the germline V gene (reference sequence), the CDR1 and CDR2 loops are GTSNPN and SVGIG. At the junction V is shortened by 0 bases and J by 0 bases, with 18 bases in between. Reading from cysteine to phenylalanine, the CDR3 counts 19 amino acids. The sequence is cut down to CDR3 DNA, 57 bases in frame from base 1. Paper-wide results and their limitations: The authors stated that sample limitations prevented analyses of patient blood samples from being reproduced. Immune responses induced by the vaccine were seen in approximately 93% of patients across multiple MHC alleles. No apparent relationship was observed between pseudoprogression and alterations in the top peripheral T cell clonotypes detected by TCRB sequencing. Availability determined which PBMC samples were chosen for TCRB deep sequencing.

The library was made by the immunoSEQ multiplex PCR assay. Rearranged TCR beta chain sequences were amplified using the hsTCRB Kit according to the manufacturer's protocol. An Illumina MiSeq was used to sequence the TCRB libraries. Regarding the original processing steps: Demultiplexing, trimming and gene mapping were performed with the kit vendor's proprietary platform. TCRdb took this table from immuneACCESS and kept in-frame rearrangements with V and J called. Such tables lack part of the clones; where checked against another copy, unresolved V genes explain under half of the gap, and the rest is unexplained. V and J calls and clone size follow that table, whereas D and trimming were derived from the DNA. The sample contains fewer than 150,000 clones, 90% of them found a single time. The biggest ten clones account for under 0.8% of the sample.

The sequence derives from a woman between 45 and 65 years old with glioma. The starting material was PBMCs, obtained from a glioma patient whose treatment included an IDH1 peptide vaccine. The V and J genes are TRBV30 and TRBJ1-6; TRBD1 is a possible D gene, resting on 5 matching bases. The CDR3 in this case is CAWSVRRGVSSSYNSPLHF. At the DNA level, the sequence is TGTGCCTGGAGTGTACGGAGAGGGGTGTCGAGCTCCTATAATTCACCCCTCCACTTT.